These T cell receptor beta chains were read from a single sample in a study of T-cell memory formation after mild COVID-19. Via MiXCR, TCRdb re-called the 5' RACE reads, giving one row per CDR3 protein. The sample consists of 400,000 or so distinct CDR3 sequences, 20% of them appearing once. Sequenced material: PBMCs or a T cell subset sorted from them (not recorded which). The source of these receptors is an adult woman who had mild COVID-19 (a few samples of this study predate the infection). Cell type and time point are not known. The CDR3 runs from the conserved cysteine through the conserved F or W. A D gene is named only where the DNA matches it firmly. The size field is filled for only some rows; it gives once, few, many or a size class.

TGTGCCAGCAGCCGTGACAGGGGAGCCTACAATGAGCAGTTCTTC,CASSRDRGAYNEQFF,TRBV7-8,-,15,TRBD1,TRBJ2-1
TGTGCCAGCAGCTTATCTAGCGGGAGGATCCCCAATGAGCAGTTCTTC,CASSLSSGRIPNEQFF,TRBV7-2,-,16,TRBD2,TRBJ2-1
TGTGCCAGCAGCATTAATAGCAATCAGCCCCAGCATTTT,CASSINSNQPQHF,TRBV7-2,few,13,-,TRBJ1-5
TGTGCCAGCACCGCTTGGGGGATACGCGAGCAGTACTTC,CASTAWGIREQYF,TRBV12-3/TRBV12-4,-,13,-,TRBJ2-7
TGTGCCAGCAGTTACGGTGGGGGGTTCTACGAGCAGTACTTC,CASSYGGGFYEQYF,TRBV12-3/TRBV12-4,few,14,-,TRBJ2-7
TGTGCCAGCAGCCAAGATGCCAGGGGAGAGACCCAGTACTTC,CASSQDARGETQYF,TRBV3-1,-,14,-,TRBJ2-5
TGTGCCAGCAGCTTAGGCAAGACCCAGTACTTC,CASSLGKTQYF,TRBV7-9,few,11,-,TRBJ2-5
TGTGCCAGCAGTTTCCAGACGCATGGCTATGGCTACACCTTC,CASSFQTHGYGYTF,TRBV12-3/TRBV12-4,few,14,-,TRBJ1-2
TGTGCTAGCAGCCGTCCATGTGCAGGGCCGGAGACCCAGTACTTC,CASSRPCAGPETQYF,TRBV7-7,many,15,-,TRBJ2-5
TGTGCCAGCAGTGACTCGGGACAGGGAAACACCGGGGAGCTGTTTTTT,CASSDSGQGNTGELFF,TRBV6-4,few,16,TRBD1,TRBJ2-2
TGTGCCAGCAGCTTAGGCCTGAACAATGAGCAGTTCTTC,CASSLGLNNEQFF,TRBV7-2,many,13,-,TRBJ2-1
TGTGCCAGCAGCCAAGGGCCTAGCGGGAGTTTATACGAGCAGTACTTC,CASSQGPSGSLYEQYF,TRBV4-2,few,16,TRBD2,TRBJ2-7
TGCAGTGCTTTTAACAGGGGTGGCTACACCTTC,CSAFNRGGYTF,TRBV20-1,-,11,TRBD1,TRBJ1-2
TGCGCCAGCAGCGCGTCCCGGGACAGGGCCGGGGCCAACGTCCTGACTTTC,CASSASRDRAGANVLTF,TRBV5-1,-,17,TRBD1,TRBJ2-6
TGCGCCAGCAGCCCGGGCCAAACAGGGACGGAGACCCAGTACTTC,CASSPGQTGTETQYF,TRBV5-1,-,15,-,TRBJ2-5
TGTGCCAGCAGCTTAACCGGGACTTCTAATGAAAAACTGTTTTTT,CASSLTGTSNEKLFF,TRBV7-3,-,15,-,TRBJ1-4
TGCGCCAGCAGCCAACCCGTGGGCGGGTACAATGAGCAGTTCTTC,CASSQPVGGYNEQFF,TRBV4-1,-,15,-,TRBJ2-1
TGTGCCACCAGTGATTTGACTAGCGGGCACAATGAGCAGTTCTTC,CATSDLTSGHNEQFF,TRBV24-1,-,15,TRBD2,TRBJ2-1
TGTGCCAGCAGGAAGACAGCTGACTCTGGAAACACCATATATTTT,CASRKTADSGNTIYF,TRBV6-5,-,15,-,TRBJ1-3
TGTGCCAGCAGCTTAAGGGGGACAGGGCGTGAGCAGTACTTC,CASSLRGTGREQYF,TRBV7-9,few,14,TRBD1,TRBJ2-7
TGTGCTAGAAAGCTTGGGACACTAAATCAGCCCCAGCATTTT,CARKLGTLNQPQHF,TRBV20-1,-,14,-,TRBJ1-5
TGTGCCAGCAGTGAGCTGAGAGACTCCTACGAGCAGTACTTC,CASSELRDSYEQYF,TRBV2,-,14,-,TRBJ2-7
TGTGCCAGCAGCTTGAGGGCCGCCGGGTTCACCGGGGAGCTGTTTTTT,CASSLRAAGFTGELFF,TRBV5-5,-,16,-,TRBJ2-2
TGTGCCAGCAGCCACTGGACAGCGAATTCACCCCTCCACTTT,CASSHWTANSPLHF,TRBV3-1,few,14,-,TRBJ1-6
TGCGCCAGCAGCTTGGCCGGGGACAGAAATAGCAATCAGCCCCAGCATTTT,CASSLAGDRNSNQPQHF,TRBV5-1,-,17,TRBD1,TRBJ1-5
TGCAGCGTTGAACAAACAGGGTATCGATATGGCTACACCTTC,CSVEQTGYRYGYTF,TRBV29-1,once,14,-,TRBJ1-2
TGTGCCAGCAGCTTAGCAGCTAGGGCTCGCACCGGGGAGCTGTTTTTT,CASSLAARARTGELFF,TRBV11-2,few,16,-,TRBJ2-2
TGTGCCAGCACCCAATACGAGACAGGAACGGTGCATTTT,CASTQYETGTVHF,TRBV6-2/TRBV6-3,-,13,-,TRBJ1-5
TGCGCCAGCAGCCCCGACGCGAACACCGGGGAGCTGTTTTTT,CASSPDANTGELFF,TRBV5-1,few,14,-,TRBJ2-2
TGCGCCAGCAGCCCACGCAGCACGGGACTAGCGGGAGGGTACAATGAGCAGTTCTTC,CASSPRSTGLAGGYNEQFF,TRBV5-1,-,19,TRBD2,TRBJ2-1
TGTGCCAGTAGTGGTCGTACAGGACTAGAGGGCTACACCTTC,CASSGRTGLEGYTF,TRBV19,few,14,-,TRBJ1-2
TGCGCCAGCAGCTCCGGGACAGGGGGTTACAATGAGCAGTTCTTC,CASSSGTGGYNEQFF,TRBV5-1,many,15,TRBD1,TRBJ2-1
TGTGCCACCAGTGATATCGGACAGGGAGAGCAGCCCCAGCATTTT,CATSDIGQGEQPQHF,TRBV24-1,few,15,TRBD1,TRBJ1-5
TGTGCCAGCAGCGTAGGACTAGCGGGGACTCCTAGCACAGATACGCAGTATTTT,CASSVGLAGTPSTDTQYF,TRBV9,-,18,TRBD2,TRBJ2-3
TGTGCCAGCAGTGTAGCCCCTGGGACGAACACTGAAGCTTTCTTT,CASSVAPGTNTEAFF,TRBV2,-,15,-,TRBJ1-1
TGTGCCACCAGATCCACCTCTGGAAACACCATATATTTT,CATRSTSGNTIYF,TRBV24-1,-,13,-,TRBJ1-3
TGCAGCGTTGTGCAGGCGAACACCGGGGAGCTGTTTTTT,CSVVQANTGELFF,TRBV29-1,few,13,-,TRBJ2-2
TGTGCCAGCAGCGGGGCAGATCAAGAGACCCAGTACTTC,CASSGADQETQYF,TRBV6-6,few,13,-,TRBJ2-5
TGTGCCAGCAGTGGGGGGACGACAGGGGCCCACCGTAACTATGGCTACACCTTC,CASSGGTTGAHRNYGYTF,TRBV25-1,-,18,TRBD1,TRBJ1-2
TGTGCCACCAGTGATCCCCTGGCCGATACTCGAAGGATCGAGCAGTATTTT,CATSDPLADTRRIEQYF,TRBV24-1,-,17,-,TRBJ2-3
TGTGCCAGCAGCCGGCGGGAGATAAAGAAGGACAATGAGCAGTTCTTC,CASSRREIKKDNEQFF,TRBV3-1,few,16,TRBD2,TRBJ2-1
TGTGCCAGCAGCGTAGATATGGGGAAAGAGACCCAGTACTTC,CASSVDMGKETQYF,TRBV9,few,14,-,TRBJ2-5
TGTGCCAGCAAACAGACAGGATGGGTCTACGAGCAGTACTTC,CASKQTGWVYEQYF,TRBV6-2/TRBV6-3,-,14,-,TRBJ2-7
TGTGCCATCAGTGAGTCCGATACGCAGTATTTT,CAISESDTQYF,TRBV10-3,-,11,-,TRBJ2-3
TGTGCCACCAGTGATTTCTCCGAGCAGTACTTC,CATSDFSEQYF,TRBV24-1,-,11,-,TRBJ2-7
TGTGCCACCAGCAGAGACCGGGGACAGGGAAATGGCTACACCTTC,CATSRDRGQGNGYTF,TRBV15,-,15,TRBD1,TRBJ1-2
TGTGCCAGCAGGACCGAGAATGAAAAACTGTTTTTT,CASRTENEKLFF,TRBV7-2,few,12,-,TRBJ1-4
TGTGCCAGCAGTGTACGAGATACGCAGTATTTT,CASSVRDTQYF,TRBV2,-,11,-,TRBJ2-3
TGTGCCAGCAGCTTAATATACGTCAACGCTGGAAACACCATATATTTT,CASSLIYVNAGNTIYF,TRBV7-4,few,16,-,TRBJ1-3
TGTGCCAGCAGCTCCGGCGCCAGGGTACGTTACAATGAGCAGTTCTTC,CASSSGARVRYNEQFF,TRBV7-9,-,16,-,TRBJ2-1
TGTGCCAGCAGTGGGACAGGGAGAGGGCCCTACGAGCAGTACTTC,CASSGTGRGPYEQYF,TRBV6-5,few,15,TRBD1,TRBJ2-7
TGTGCCTGGAGCCGACAGGGGTGGGACACTGAAGCTTTCTTT,CAWSRQGWDTEAFF,TRBV30,few,14,TRBD1,TRBJ1-1
TGTGCCAGCGGCCCATGGGCGGACACAGATACGCAGTATTTT,CASGPWADTDTQYF,TRBV12-3/TRBV12-4,few,14,-,TRBJ2-3